Listed here are 32 T cell receptor beta chains from one sample, sequenced in a study of a mutant IDH1 vaccine in newly diagnosed glioma. These TCRs are of unknown antigen specificity. The table came from immunoSEQ multiplex PCR; TCRdb's copy has only in-frame clones and leaves some out. The repertoire holds some 60,000 clones, with around 83% as singletons. Time point given: week 47, end of study. Topical imiquimod was applied with each vaccine dose, which held 300 ug of mutant IDH1 20-mer peptide. The sample here was PBMCs, taken from a glioma patient whose treatment included an IDH1 peptide vaccine. These receptors were collected from a woman in her forties or fifties with glioma.

This chain links TRBV7-2 with TRBJ2-5; D may be TRBD2 (6 bases). The CDR3 contains 16 residues. CDR1 is SGHTA, CDR2 FQGNSA, per germline. Trimming cost V 5 bases and J 2 bases, with 18 bases left between them. CDR3 loop: CASSPALGGVQETQYF. Here the CDR3 DNA reads TGTGCCAGCAGCCCAGCTTTGGGCGGGGTACAAGAGACCCAGTACTTC. Supplemented by reference TRBV7-2 and TRBJ2-5, the full variable domain reads GAGVSQSPSNKVTEKGKDVELRCDPISGHTALYWYRQSLGQGLEFLIYFQGNSAPDKSGLPSDRFSAERTGGSVSTLTIQRTQQEDSAVYLCASSPALGGVQETQYFGPGTRLLVL.

The chain has TRBV2 and TRBJ1-1; no definite D call. This CDR3 region has 13 residues. Germline CDR1 reads SNHLY; CDR2 reads FYNNEI. V lost 5 bases, J lost 0 bases, and 7 bases lay in between. In DNA form, the CDR3 reads TGTGCCAGCAGTACCCGCGTGAACACTGAAGCTTTCTTT. As protein: CASSTRVNTEAFF.

This clone was found once. The chain couples TRBV19 to TRBJ1-4, with 8 bases lining up with TRBD1. This CDR3 is 13 amino acids long. Germline V gene data show CDR1 as LNHDA and CDR2 as SQIVND (reference sequence). The trim removed 7 bases at V and 6 bases at J, leaving 4 bases unmatched. The CDR3: CASKDRDHEKLFF. CDR3 sequence (DNA): TGTGCCAGTAAGGACAGGGATCATGAAAAACTGTTTTTT.

This chain links TRBV19 with TRBJ1-1; 9 nucleotides line up with TRBD1. Germline CDR1 reads LNHDA; CDR2 reads SQIVND (reference sequence). V shed 4 bases, J shed 5 bases, and the junction held 8 bases outside the gene matches. The CDR3 has 15 residues. DNA of the CDR3: TGTGCCAGTAGTACAACAGGGGGCTCGAGGACTGAAGCTTTCTTT. Protein: CASSTTGGSRTEAFF.

CDR3 nucleotide sequence: TGTGCCTGGGCCGTAGACAGGGGTCCTTCACCCCTCCACTTT. Translation gives CAWAVDRGPSPLHF. The chain uses TRBV30 and TRBJ1-6; 8 bases match TRBD1. The length of the CDR3 is 14 residues. Per germline, CDR1 GTSNPN and CDR2 SVGIG (reference sequence). J lost 9 bases, V lost 5 bases, and 9 bases had no gene match.

Only a few counts were recorded for this clone. This CDR3 reads CARESTTTNEKLFF. The DNA of the CDR3 is TGTGCCAGGGAATCGACGACAACTAATGAAAAACTGTTTTTT. The chain recombines TRBV2 with TRBJ1-4; D unresolved. V gave up 9 bases and J gave up 0 bases, with 11 bases separating them. CDR1 is SNHLY, CDR2 FYNNEI, per germline. This CDR3 is 14 amino acids long.

The V and J genes are TRBV7-3 and TRBJ2-7; 11 bases are shared with TRBD2. There are 15 residues in the CDR3. V trimming: 8 bases; J trimming: 0 bases; junction bases outside the gene matches: 6. From germline, CDR1 is SGHTA and CDR2 FQGTGA. The CDR3 bases are TGTGCCAGCTCCGCTAGCGGGGGGAGCTCCTACGAGCAGTACTTC. It encodes CASSASGGSSYEQYF.

The V gene is TRBV10-3, the J gene TRBJ2-7, with no clear D. Trimming removed 6 bases at V and 7 bases at J, with 13 bases between. This CDR3 comprises 12 residues. From germline, CDR1 is ENHRY and CDR2 SYGVKD. CDR3 sequence reads: CAISPSRLEQYF. The CDR3, as DNA: TGTGCCATCAGCCCCTCCAGGCTGGAGCAGTACTTC.

The chain combines TRBV27 with TRBJ2-2, with a tentative D call TRBD1 (7 bases). The length of the CDR3 is 14 residues. V lost 6 bases to trimming and J lost 7 bases, with 15 bases between them. Germline V gene lookup returns CDR1 MNHEY and CDR2 SMNVEV (reference sequence). CDR3 region: CASSPRGASGELFF. CDR3 nucleotide sequence: TGTGCCAGCAGCCCCAGGGGGGCGAGCGGGGAGCTGTTTTTT.

The V gene is TRBV27, the J gene TRBJ2-3, with TRBD2 as a possible D gene (5 bases). V was shortened by 3 bases and J by 4 bases, with 14 bases between the two germline ends. The CDR3 has 15 residues. The germline V gene has CDR1 MNHEY and CDR2 SMNVEV (reference sequence). CDR3 bases: TGTGCCAGCAGTTTCGAAGCGGTCCGGGCAGATACGCAGTATTTT. This sequence encodes CASSFEAVRADTQYF.

V and J are TRBV6-1 and TRBJ2-2; 8 bases align to TRBD1. CDR1 and CDR2 from the germline V gene are MNHNS and SASEGT. The junction had 9 bases not matched to a gene; V was cut back by 6 bases and J by 3 bases. The CDR3 loop spans 16 amino acids. The chain's CDR3 is CASREPGQAYTGELFF. The CDR3 bases are TGTGCCAGCAGAGAACCGGGACAGGCCTACACCGGGGAGCTGTTTTTT.

This rearrangement joins TRBV4-1 to TRBJ1-1; the match to TRBD1 covers 9 bases. CDR1 is MGHRA, CDR2 YSYEKL, per germline. V trimming: 4 bases; J trimming: 1 base; junction bases outside the gene matches: 1. This CDR3 is 14 amino acids long. The CDR3 bases are TGCGCCAGCAGCCGGGACAGGGAGAACACTGAAGCTTTCTTT. Amino acid sequence: CASSRDRENTEAFF.

There are a few counts of this clone. The chain joins TRBV27 to TRBJ1-2; the D is unclear. V was shortened by 4 bases and J by 3 bases, with 9 bases between the two germline ends. This CDR3 is built from 13 residues. Germline CDR1 reads MNHEY; CDR2 reads SMNVEV (reference sequence). The CDR3 spells CASSSGNYYGYTF. Here the CDR3 DNA reads TGTGCCAGCAGTTCGGGCAATTACTATGGCTACACCTTC.

In its sample, this clone was seen a few times. V gene TRBV5-1 combines with J gene TRBJ2-4; the D gene is possibly TRBD1 (6 bases). The germline CDR1 and CDR2 sequences are SGHRS and YFSETQ. The CDR3 length is 12 residues. Trimming pared 4 bases from V and 15 bases from J, leaving 17 bases between. CDR3 protein: CASSLNRQAWYF. Written as DNA, the CDR3 is TGCGCCAGCAGCCTCAACCGACAGGCATGGTACTTC.

This clone is a singleton in its sample. The V gene is TRBV5-1, the J gene TRBJ1-6; 7 bases agree with TRBD1. V shed 0 bases and J 0 bases; nucleotides not matched to a gene: 0. CDR1 is SGHRS, CDR2 YFSETQ, per germline. The CDR3 loop spans 16 amino acids. The CDR3 coding sequence is TGCGCCAGCAGCTTGGGGGACAGCTCCTATAATTCACCCCTCCACTTT. Translated, it gives CASSLGDSSYNSPLHF.

The chain links TRBV7-8 to TRBJ2-5; D is unclear. Trimming took off 2 bases at V and 5 bases at J, with 12 bases between the two ends. From germline, CDR1 is SGHVS and CDR2 FQNEAQ. This CDR3 has 14 amino acids. The CDR3 DNA reads TGTGCCAGCAGCTTAACTGGCAGTCGCGAGACCCAGTACTTC. It yields the protein CASSLTGSRETQYF. Full variable domain (missing parts from reference TRBV7-8 and TRBJ2-5): GAGVSQSPRYKVAKRGQDVALRCDPISGHVSLFWYQQALGQGPEFLTYFQNEAQLDKSGLPSDRFFAERPEGSVSTLKIQRTQQEDSAVYLCASSLTGSRETQYFGPGTRLLVL.

The rearrangement uses TRBV9 and TRBJ2-1; D may be TRBD2 (5 bases). The CDR3 runs 15 residues. In germline, CDR1 is SGDLS, CDR2 YYNGEE. V was cut by 1 base and J by 10 bases, with 18 bases left in between. CDR3 protein: CASSVNPGSGGEQFF. The CDR3 nucleotides read TGTGCCAGCAGCGTAAACCCGGGGTCAGGTGGAGAGCAGTTCTTC.

The chain employs TRBV7-8 and TRBJ1-1; the D gene is possibly TRBD1 (6 bases). The germline gives CDR1 SGHVS, CDR2 FQNEAQ. CDR3 size: 15 residues. V gave up 1 base and J gave up 3 bases, with 12 bases separating them. CDR3 bases: TGTGCCAGCAGCTTAGAGGCGCCAGGGGACACTGAAGCTTTCTTT. Protein product: CASSLEAPGDTEAFF.

This chain links TRBV10-3 with TRBJ2-7; either TRBD1 or TRBD2 may fit D (5 bases each). Between the trimmed V and J ends, which lost 8 bases and 3 bases, there was a span of 14 bases. The CDR3 contains 13 residues. Germline assignment: CDR1 ENHRY and CDR2 SYGVKD. The CDR3 reads CAIGAGVGYEQYF. The CDR3 nucleotides read TGTGCCATCGGGGCCGGGGTTGGCTACGAGCAGTACTTC.

The V gene is TRBV7-9, the J gene TRBJ2-7; D is possibly TRBD1 (6 bases). Trimming shortened V by 7 bases and J by 3 bases, and 16 bases separated the two germline ends. The germline gives CDR1 SEHNR, CDR2 FQNEAQ (reference sequence). The CDR3 spans 14 residues. The CDR3 reads CASTPWKDSYEQYF. CDR3 in DNA: TGTGCCAGCACCCCCTGGAAGGACAGCTACGAGCAGTACTTC. Full variable domain (remainder filled in from reference TRBV7-9 and TRBJ2-7): DTGVSQNPRHKITKRGQNVTFRCDPISEHNRLYWYRQTLGQGPEFLTYFQNEAQLEKSRLLSDRFSAERPKGSFSTLEIQRTEQGDSAMYLCASTPWKDSYEQYFGPGTRLTVT.

The V gene is TRBV5-1, the J gene TRBJ2-1; TRBD2 is a possible D gene (6 bases). The CDR3 is made up of 14 amino acids. Germline assignment: CDR1 SGHRS and CDR2 YFSETQ. V was trimmed by 1 base and J by 7 bases, leaving 12 bases between them. The CDR3 loop reads CASSLRGIGNEQFF. The CDR3 nucleotides read TGCGCCAGCAGCTTGCGGGGGATCGGGAATGAGCAGTTCTTC.

The V gene is TRBV7-2, the J gene TRBJ2-2; possible D gene TRBD2, 6 bases. This CDR3 has 14 residues. V lost 3 bases to trimming and J lost 4 bases, with 9 bases between them. The germline CDR1 and CDR2 sequences are SGHTA and FQGNSA. As DNA, the CDR3 is TGTGCCAGCAGCTTTTGGGGAGGCACCGGGGAGCTGTTTTTT. Translated, it gives CASSFWGGTGELFF.

This clone was seen a single time. This rearrangement joins TRBV7-9 to TRBJ2-2, with unresolved D. Germline CDR1 SEHNR, CDR2 FQNEAQ (reference sequence). The ends were cut back, 5 bases at V and 9 bases at J, with 13 bases in the middle. This CDR3 is 13 amino acids long. DNA of the CDR3: TGTGCCAGCAGCATAGAGGATATCCGGGAGCTGTTTTTT. Translation gives CASSIEDIRELFF.

The chain carries TRBV11-2 and TRBJ2-7; 7 nucleotides match TRBD1. The CDR3 covers 16 residues. CDR1 and CDR2 from the germline V gene are SGHAT and FQNNGV. Trimming at V came to 2 bases and at J to 2 bases, leaving 9 bases not matched to a gene. CDR3 residues: CASSLLRTGIAYEQYF. The CDR3, as DNA: TGTGCCAGCAGCTTACTCAGGACAGGTATTGCCTACGAGCAGTACTTC.

This chain joins TRBV30 and TRBJ2-7; 9 bases match TRBD2. Germline V CDR1 and CDR2: GTSNPN, SVGIG (reference sequence). The junction had 11 bases not matched to a gene; V was cut back by 1 base and J by 4 bases. This CDR3 is built from 16 residues. CDR3 amino acids: CAWSENNLAGKYEQYF. In DNA, the CDR3 is TGTGCCTGGAGTGAAAATAACCTAGCGGGGAAATACGAGCAGTACTTC. The whole variable domain, remainder taken from reference TRBV30 and TRBJ2-7, is SQTIHQWPATLVQPVGSPLSLECTVEGTSNPNLYWYRQAAGRGLQLLFYSVGIGQISSEVPQNLSASRPQDRQFILSSKKLLLSDSGFYLCAWSENNLAGKYEQYFGPGTRLTVT.

This clone was counted a single time. Relative to the germline gene, one junction end is altered; a read error may explain this. This chain connects TRBV30 to TRBJ1-2; D not resolved. This CDR3 comprises 12 residues. Germline V CDR1 and CDR2: GTSNPN, SVGIG (reference sequence). The CDR3 region has the DNA TGTGCCTGGAGTTCAGCGAACTATGGCTACATCTTC. Translation gives CAWSSANYGYIF.

This clone has just one count. The chain joins TRBV5-1 to TRBJ1-1; TRBD1 matches 7 bases. From germline, CDR1 is SGHRS and CDR2 YFSETQ. CDR3 length: 15 residues. V dropped 4 bases and J dropped 1; count of bases not matched to a gene: 7. The CDR3: CASSEQGRGNTEAFF. In nucleotides, the CDR3 is TGCGCCAGCAGCGAACAGGGGCGGGGGAACACTGAAGCTTTCTTT.

The rearrangement joins TRBV29-1 to TRBJ1-1; 8 bases line up with TRBD1. The length of the CDR3 is 13 residues. Germline trimming cut 7 bases from V and 2 bases from J; bases unmatched to any gene: 6. CDR1 is SQVTM and CDR2 is ANQGSEA in the germline V gene. Here the CDR3 reads CSGRTGTNTEAFF. The CDR3 DNA is TGCAGCGGGAGGACAGGGACCAACACTGAAGCTTTCTTT.

This chain uses TRBV6-1 with TRBJ1-6, with a tentative D call TRBD1 (6 bases). The CDR3 is made up of 16 amino acids. The ends were cut back, 0 bases at V and 9 bases at J, with 15 bases in the middle. CDR1 is MNHNS and CDR2 is SASEGT in the germline V gene. For the CDR3, the DNA is TGTGCCAGCAGTGAAGCAATAACAGGGAGCAGTTCACCCCTCCACTTT. The encoded protein is CASSEAITGSSSPLHF.

The chain combines TRBV9 with TRBJ1-2; TRBD1 matches 8 bases. Germline trimming cut 5 bases from V and 4 bases from J; bases unmatched to any gene: 10. The CDR3 covers 15 residues. Germline V CDR1 and CDR2: SGDLS, YYNGEE. CDR3 DNA sequence: TGTGCCAGCAGTCATGGCGGACAGGGTGGCTATGGCTACACCTTC. Its translation: CASSHGGQGGYGYTF. Looking up the rest from reference TRBV9 and TRBJ1-2 gives the full variable domain: DSGVTQTPKHLITATGQRVTLRCSPRSGDLSVYWYQQSLDQGLQFLIQYYNGEERAKGNILERFSAQQFPDLHSELNLSSLELGDSALYFCASSHGGQGGYGYTFGSGTRLTVV.

The chain links TRBV10-3 to TRBJ1-1; tentative D call: TRBD1 (5 bases). This CDR3 is 13 amino acids long. Germline lookup yields CDR1 ENHRY and CDR2 SYGVKD. Trimming shortened V by 7 bases and J by 1 base, and 10 bases separated the two germline ends. The DNA of the CDR3 is TGTGCCATCAAGCCGACAGAGAACACTGAAGCTTTCTTT. Protein sequence: CAIKPTENTEAFF.

The chain recombines TRBV9 with TRBJ1-3; D not resolved. V was trimmed by 0 bases and J by 0 bases, leaving 10 bases between them. This CDR3 spans 16 amino acids. Germline CDR1 and CDR2: SGDLS and YYNGEE. The CDR3 coding sequence is TGTGCCAGCAGCGTAGGGGTAACTCTCTCTGGAAACACCATATATTTT. Protein product: CASSVGVTLSGNTIYF.